This T cell receptor (beta chain) is drawn from a study of T cell responses to AZD1222 COVID-19 vaccine. Produced via immunoSEQ multiplex PCR; TCRdb's table is partial and in-frame only. The table records approximately 180,000 clones, about nine tenths of them present only once. V lost 3 bases, J lost 1 base, and 15 bases lay in between. This CDR3 contains 17 residues. The germline V gene encodes CDR1 LNHDA and CDR2 SQIVND (reference sequence). Sequences were derived from peripheral blood, sampled 28 days after the second dose of the MenACWY control vaccine. The chain combines TRBV19 with TRBJ2-2; D gene unclear. This TCR was recovered from an adult who received the MenACWY meningococcal vaccine as a control. CDR3 region: CASSIRPPWGNTGELFF. CDR3 bases: TGTGCCAGTAGTATTAGGCCTCCATGGGGGAACACCGGGGAGCTGTTTTTT.